This TCR beta chain was obtained from a study of PD-L1 blockade in urothelial cancer (dated by TCRdb to 2015 to 2018). Turning to the overall study: Therapy was started in the mid-2010s for all patients, and atezolizumab 1,200 mg was administered intravenously every 3 weeks. About 85% of the 29 patients were identified as males with urothelial cancer of bladder origin, and a prior smoking history was reported by 18 of 29 patients. Patients had an ECOG performance status of 0 or 1 and had received between 0 and 3 prior chemotherapy regimens. Blood samples were analyzed at 3 weeks after treatment start (second dose) and at 6 weeks after treatment start. Blood samples gave a median of about 150,000 T cells and approximately 80,000 unique TCRs, with a median clonality of approximately 0.08. The study, an exploratory multi-omic analysis, examined somatic, immune and clinical correlates of response to PD-L1 blockade with atezolizumab in urothelial cancer. TCR sequencing covered pretreatment tumor samples and matched, serially collected peripheral blood taken before and after atezolizumab treatment. Progression-free survival longer than 6 months counted as durable clinical benefit, and TCR features were additionally tested against both progression-free and overall survival. In the same patients, whole exome sequencing and RNA sequencing of pretreatment tumors were performed in addition to TCR sequencing. Durable clinical benefit was achieved by nine patients but not by the remaining 20. Pretreatment blood TCR-seq was available for twenty-nine patients, at least one posttreatment blood collection was obtained for 24 patients, and tumor TCR-seq was available for 24 patients. The full study reports these points: Among patients with durable benefit, tumor-associated TCR clones showed greater expansion in peripheral blood 3 weeks after treatment started (n ≈ 23, p = 0.022). A pretreatment peripheral blood TCR clonality below the median was linked to improved progression-free and overall survival. Because the sample size was small (n of about 29) and many exploratory analyses were performed, the results are intended to be hypothesis-generating.

The time point label, as the study defines it: pretreatment peripheral blood. A total of 29 patients with locally advanced or metastatic urothelial carcinoma, treated at Memorial Sloan Kettering on a trial protocol, made up the cohort. Peripheral blood mononuclear cells were collected pretreatment and during treatment, with between 1 and 8 total time points obtained per patient. The Qiagen DNeasy Blood extraction kit was used to purify genomic DNA from total PBMCs and from tumor samples. PBMCs were collected pretreatment and during treatment, and were isolated and stored as previously described. From the germline V gene, CDR1 is MNHNS and CDR2 is SASEGT. V and J lose 6 bases and 6 bases, and a span of 12 bases separates them. The CDR3 starts with the cysteine, ends with the phenylalanine, and has 12 residues. Only the CDR3 region is kept as DNA, spanning 36 bases read in frame from base 1. About this clone itself: Its antigen is unknown. The input lacks base qualities; no much larger clone sits a single base away.

Each PCR received spiked-in synthetic TCR analog templates so that absolute template abundance could be estimated from read counts. Using the immunoSEQ assay, TCRbeta CDR3 regions were amplified from genomic DNA with bias-controlled V and J gene primers. Rearranged TCRbeta segments were sequenced at approximately 20X coverage. As for the original processing: Sequencing errors were corrected by clustering and CDR3s were annotated against IMGT to assign V, D and J genes. Out-of-frame and stop-codon sequences were excluded, and only productive TCRbeta rearrangements were used in downstream analyses. Clonality was calculated as one minus the Shannon entropy normalized by the log of the number of unique productive sequences. Fisher's exact test with Benjamini-Hochberg correction, using a cutoff of adjusted p below 0.01, was how clones that differed between time points or between blood and tumor were identified. The table was pulled from immuneACCESS by TCRdb, which kept in-frame rearrangements only. Such tables lose some clones; where checked, under half of the loss comes from unresolved V genes, and the rest has no known cause. For V, J and clone size, that table is used; D and trimming come from the DNA. The sample table holds some 89,000 clones, of which about 83% were seen once. About 15% of the sample goes to the ten largest clones.

The source is a man in his sixties with urothelial cancer. This chain is built from TRBV6-1 and TRBJ2-7, with the D gene not clear enough to name. The input for sequencing was PBMCs, taken around atezolizumab (anti-PD-L1) treatment. The bases read TGTGCCAGCAGCTATATTTGGGCCGAGCAGTACTTC. The encoded protein is CASSYIWAEQYF.